The clone carrying this T cell receptor (beta chain) came up once. Germline is not matched at one junction end, which may reflect a read error. The CDR3 has 13 amino acids. The germline CDR1 and CDR2 sequences are KGHSH and LQKENI. This sample stems from a study of T cells in Graves' hyperthyroidism and ophthalmopathy. Researchers took RNA transcripts and amplified the TCR beta CDR3 regions from them. TCR CDR3 regions were first amplified by RT-PCR with HTBI primers. TCRdb fed the multiplex PCR reads into MiXCR, producing one record per CDR3 protein. This sample has approximately 710,000 distinct CDR3 sequences, with around 16% found just once.

J is TRBJ1-2 and V is TRBV18; unclear D gene. This TCR was sampled from a man aged 50-60 years with Graves' hyperthyroidism. The material sequenced was blood. CDR3 amino acids: CARSPTENYGYTF. The CDR3 coding sequence is TGTGCCCGCTCACCCACAGAAAACTATGGCTACACCTTC.